This entry features one T cell receptor beta chain sequence. What it recognizes is unknown. The data were produced by immunoSEQ multiplex PCR, yet TCRdb's version contains in-frame clones alone and is incomplete. The data show about 60,000 clones, 85% seen once. This sample stems from a study of T cell responses to AZD1222 COVID-19 vaccine. Findings and limits, study-wide: After two AZD1222 doses, spike-specific TCR breadth and depth rose versus day 0. Spike-spanning, vaccine-associated CD4 TCRs were dominant at 160-218 and 743-854.

Trimming removed 0 bases from V and 2 bases from J, with 11 bases in between. This CDR3 spans 15 amino acids. From germline, CDR1 is SGHRS and CDR2 YFSETQ. The V gene is TRBV5-1, the J gene TRBJ1-2, with D uncertain. This clonotype was obtained from an adult in good health. The material was peripheral blood, obtained on day 0 of AZD1222 vaccination. The CDR3 coding sequence is TGCGCCAGCAGCTTGGGAGTCGTGAGAAACTATGGCTACACCTTC. Protein: CASSLGVVRNYGYTF.